This T cell receptor (beta chain) was identified during a study of T cell responses to AZD1222 COVID-19 vaccine. Looked up from germline, CDR1 is SGHRS and CDR2 is YFSETQ. This CDR3 is 14 amino acids long. The V gene lost 4 bases and the J gene lost 0 bases, with 10 bases spanning the gap. The protocol was immunoSEQ multiplex PCR, while the TCRdb copy is restricted to in-frame clones and leaves out a portion. This sample yields about 150,000 clones, of which 75% to 95% are seen a single time; under 4% belongs to the top ten. This specimen consisted of peripheral blood, obtained 28 days after the second AZD1222 dose. The chain carries TRBV5-1 and TRBJ2-5, with D perhaps TRBD1 (7 bases). The TCR sequence derives from an adult who received the AZD1222 COVID-19 vaccine. This chain's CDR3 is CASSRGTDQETQYF. DNA of the CDR3: TGCGCCAGCAGCCGGGGGACAGACCAAGAGACCCAGTACTTC.